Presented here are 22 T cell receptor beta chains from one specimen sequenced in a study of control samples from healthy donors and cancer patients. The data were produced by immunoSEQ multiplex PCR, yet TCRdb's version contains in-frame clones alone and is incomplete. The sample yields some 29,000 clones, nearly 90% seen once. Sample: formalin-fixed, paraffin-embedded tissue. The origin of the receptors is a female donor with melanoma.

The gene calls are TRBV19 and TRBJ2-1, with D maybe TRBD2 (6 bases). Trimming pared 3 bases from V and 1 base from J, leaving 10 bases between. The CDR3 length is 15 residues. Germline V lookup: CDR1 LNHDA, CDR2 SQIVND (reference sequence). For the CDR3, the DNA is TGTGCCAGTAGTATCTCGGCGGGATCCTACAATGAGCAGTTCTTC. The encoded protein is CASSISAGSYNEQFF.

CDR3 in amino acids: CASSLGDSIRDYEQYF. CDR3 nucleotides: TGTGCCAGCAGCTTGGGGGACTCGATACGAGACTACGAGCAGTACTTC. This chain joins TRBV11-2 and TRBJ2-7; possibly TRBD2 for D (6 bases). Trimming shortened V by 3 bases and J by 3 bases, and 18 bases separated the two germline ends. The CDR3 loop spans 16 amino acids. Germline values: CDR1 SGHAT, CDR2 FQNNGV.

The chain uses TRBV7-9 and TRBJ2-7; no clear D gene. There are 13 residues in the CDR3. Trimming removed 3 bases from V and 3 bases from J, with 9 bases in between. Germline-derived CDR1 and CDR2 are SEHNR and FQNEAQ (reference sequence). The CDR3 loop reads CASSFHAGYEQYF. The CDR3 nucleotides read TGTGCCAGCAGCTTTCACGCAGGCTACGAGCAGTACTTC.

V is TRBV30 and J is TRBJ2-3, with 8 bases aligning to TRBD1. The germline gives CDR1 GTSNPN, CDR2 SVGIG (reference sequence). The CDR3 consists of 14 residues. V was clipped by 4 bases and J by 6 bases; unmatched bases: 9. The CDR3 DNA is TGTGCCTGGACTGGACAGGGTCCATGGGATACGCAGTATTTT. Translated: CAWTGQGPWDTQYF. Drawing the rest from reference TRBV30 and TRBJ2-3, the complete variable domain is SQTIHQWPATLVQPVGSPLSLECTVEGTSNPNLYWYRQAAGRGLQLLFYSVGIGQISSEVPQNLSASRPQDRQFILSSKKLLLSDSGFYLCAWTGQGPWDTQYFGPGTRLTVL.

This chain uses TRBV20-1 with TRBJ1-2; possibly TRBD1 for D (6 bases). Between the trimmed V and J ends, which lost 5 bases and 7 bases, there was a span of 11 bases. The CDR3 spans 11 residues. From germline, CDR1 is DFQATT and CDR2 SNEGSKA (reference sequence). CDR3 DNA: TGCAGTGCTGGGGGACATGGTGGCTACACCTTC. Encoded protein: CSAGGHGGYTF.

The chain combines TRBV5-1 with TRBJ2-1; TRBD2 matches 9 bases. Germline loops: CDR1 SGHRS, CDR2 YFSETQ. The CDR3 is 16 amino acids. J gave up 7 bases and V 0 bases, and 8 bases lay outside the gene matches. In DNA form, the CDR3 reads TGCGCCAGCAGCTTGGTGGGCGGGAGGGCCGGAAATGAGCAGTTCTTC. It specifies CASSLVGGRAGNEQFF.

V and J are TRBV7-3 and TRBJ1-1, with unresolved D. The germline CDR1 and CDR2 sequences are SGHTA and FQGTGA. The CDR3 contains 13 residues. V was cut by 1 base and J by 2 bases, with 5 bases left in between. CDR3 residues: CASSLMHNTEAFF. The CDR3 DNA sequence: TGTGCCAGCAGCTTAATGCATAACACTGAAGCTTTCTTT.

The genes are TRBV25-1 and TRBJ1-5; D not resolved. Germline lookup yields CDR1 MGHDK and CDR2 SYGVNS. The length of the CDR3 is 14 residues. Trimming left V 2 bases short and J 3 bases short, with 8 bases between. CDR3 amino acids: CASSEIGYNQPQHF. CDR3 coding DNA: TGTGCCAGCAGTGAAATAGGATACAATCAGCCCCAGCATTTT.

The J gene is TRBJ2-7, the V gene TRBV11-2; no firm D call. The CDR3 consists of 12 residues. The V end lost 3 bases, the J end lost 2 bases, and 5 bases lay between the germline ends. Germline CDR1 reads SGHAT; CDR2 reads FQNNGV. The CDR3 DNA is TGTGCCAGCAGCTTGCGACCCTACGAGCAGTACTTC. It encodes CASSLRPYEQYF.

CDR3: CASSIAQATEAFF. The DNA for the CDR3 is TGTGCCAGTAGTATAGCCCAGGCTACTGAAGCTTTCTTT. This chain joins TRBV19 and TRBJ1-1; D is ambiguous. CDR1 and CDR2 from the germline V gene are LNHDA and SQIVND (reference sequence). Deletions cut 1 base from V and 5 bases from J, with 8 bases between. CDR3 length: 13 amino acids.

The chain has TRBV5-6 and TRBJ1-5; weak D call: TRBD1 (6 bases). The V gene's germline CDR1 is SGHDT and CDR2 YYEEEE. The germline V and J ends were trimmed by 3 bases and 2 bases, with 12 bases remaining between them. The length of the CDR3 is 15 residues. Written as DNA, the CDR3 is TGTGCCAGCAGCTATAAACAGGGCCGCAATCAGCCCCAGCATTTT. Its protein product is CASSYKQGRNQPQHF.

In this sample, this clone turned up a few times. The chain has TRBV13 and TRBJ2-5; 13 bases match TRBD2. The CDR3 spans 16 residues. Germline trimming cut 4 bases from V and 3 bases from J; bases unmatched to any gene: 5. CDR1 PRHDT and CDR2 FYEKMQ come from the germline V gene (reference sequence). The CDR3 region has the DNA TGTGCCAGCAGCTGGGGCGGGACTAGCGGGGAAGAGACCCAGTACTTC. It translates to CASSWGGTSGEETQYF.

Here the CDR3 reads CASSLQGNYNSPLHF. CDR3 nucleotide sequence: TGTGCCAGCTCCCTACAGGGAAACTATAATTCACCCCTCCACTTT. The genes are TRBV18 and TRBJ1-6; maybe TRBD1 (6 bases). Germline V gene data show CDR1 as KGHSH and CDR2 as LQKENI. The CDR3 sequence is 15 residues long. V was clipped by 6 bases and J by 3 bases, with 12 bases between them.

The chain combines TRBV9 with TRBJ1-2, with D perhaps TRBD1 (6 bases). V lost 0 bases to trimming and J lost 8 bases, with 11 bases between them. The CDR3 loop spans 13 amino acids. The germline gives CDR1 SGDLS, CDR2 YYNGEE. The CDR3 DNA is TGTGCCAGCAGCGTAGGACAGGCCGGCGGCTACACCTTC. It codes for CASSVGQAGGYTF.

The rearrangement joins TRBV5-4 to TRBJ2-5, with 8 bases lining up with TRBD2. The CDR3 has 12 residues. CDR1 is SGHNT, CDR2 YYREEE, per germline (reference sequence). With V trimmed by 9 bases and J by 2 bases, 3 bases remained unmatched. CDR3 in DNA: TGTGCCACGACTAGCGATCAAGAGACCCAGTACTTC. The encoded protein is CATTSDQETQYF.

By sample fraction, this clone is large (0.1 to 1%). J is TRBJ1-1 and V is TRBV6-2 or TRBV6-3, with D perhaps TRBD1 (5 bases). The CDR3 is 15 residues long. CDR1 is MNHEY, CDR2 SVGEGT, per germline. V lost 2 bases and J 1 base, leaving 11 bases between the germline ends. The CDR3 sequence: CASSYREGWNTEAFF. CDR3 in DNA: TGTGCCAGCAGTTACAGGGAGGGGTGGAACACTGAAGCTTTCTTT.

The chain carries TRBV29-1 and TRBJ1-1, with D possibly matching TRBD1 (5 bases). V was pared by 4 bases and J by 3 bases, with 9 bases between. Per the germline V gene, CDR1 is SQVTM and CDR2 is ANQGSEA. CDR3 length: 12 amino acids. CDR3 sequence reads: CSVARADTEAFF. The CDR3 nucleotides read TGCAGCGTTGCCAGGGCAGACACTGAAGCTTTCTTT.

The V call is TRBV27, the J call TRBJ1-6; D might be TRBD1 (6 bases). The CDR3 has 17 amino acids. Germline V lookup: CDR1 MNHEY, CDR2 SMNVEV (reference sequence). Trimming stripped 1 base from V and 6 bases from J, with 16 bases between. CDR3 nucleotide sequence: TGTGCCAGCAGTTTATTGAGCGGGGGAGGGGGTAATTCACCCCTCCACTTT. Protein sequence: CASSLLSGGGGNSPLHF.

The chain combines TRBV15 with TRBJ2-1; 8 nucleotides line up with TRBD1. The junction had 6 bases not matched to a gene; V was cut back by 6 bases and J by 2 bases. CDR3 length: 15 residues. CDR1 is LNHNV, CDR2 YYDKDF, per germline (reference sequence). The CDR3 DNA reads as TGTGCCACCAGGATTAACAGGGGGACCTACAATGAGCAGTTCTTC. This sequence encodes CATRINRGTYNEQFF.

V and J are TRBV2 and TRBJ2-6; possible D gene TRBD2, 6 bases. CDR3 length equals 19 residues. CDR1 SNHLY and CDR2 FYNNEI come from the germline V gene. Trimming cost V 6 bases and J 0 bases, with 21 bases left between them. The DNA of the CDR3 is TGTGCCAGCAGCTGGCGGGGCGCAGGCTGGGACTCTGGGGCCAACGTCCTGACTTTC. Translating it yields CASSWRGAGWDSGANVLTF.

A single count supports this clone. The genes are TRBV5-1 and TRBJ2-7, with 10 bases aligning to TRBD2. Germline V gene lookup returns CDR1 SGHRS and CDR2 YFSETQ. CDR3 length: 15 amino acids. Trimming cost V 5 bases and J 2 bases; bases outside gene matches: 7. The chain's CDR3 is CASRVTSGETYEQYF. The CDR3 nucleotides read TGCGCCAGCAGGGTTACTAGCGGGGAAACCTACGAGCAGTACTTC.

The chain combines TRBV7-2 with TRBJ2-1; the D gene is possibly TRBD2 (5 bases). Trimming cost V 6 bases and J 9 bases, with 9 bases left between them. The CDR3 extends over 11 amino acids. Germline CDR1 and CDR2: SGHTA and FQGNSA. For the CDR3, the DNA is TGTGCCAGCAGGATTGGACTTGAGCAGTTCTTC. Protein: CASRIGLEQFF.